This TCR beta chain was identified during a study of control samples from healthy donors and cancer patients. Repertoires were generated with immunoSEQ multiplex PCR, while TCRdb's copy carries only in-frame clones and drops some. The sample consists of roughly 180,000 clones, about 90% of them appearing once. Sequenced: blood. The clonotype originates from a woman between 40 and 55 years old in good health.

The CDR3 nucleotides are TGTGCCAGCAGTTCTTGGGCCTCCAGGGGCACTGAAGCTTTCTTT. Translation gives CASSSWASRGTEAFF. The chain links TRBV27 to TRBJ1-1; perhaps TRBD1 as D (6 bases). The germline V and J ends were trimmed by 4 bases and 4 bases, with 16 bases remaining between them. Germline V gene sequence: CDR1 MNHEY, CDR2 SMNVEV (reference sequence). CDR3 size: 15 residues.